This TCR beta chain stems from a study of T cell repertoires in cytomegalovirus infection. Study in general: Shared public TCR beta signatures pointed to both CMV infection and a matching HLA type.

The CDR3 is made up of 15 amino acids. The V and J ends lost 6 bases and 4 bases respectively, with 18 bases between them. Germline V gene sequence: CDR1 SGHTA, CDR2 FQGNSA. From the reads, TCRdb called clonotypes with MiXCR, one entry per CDR3 protein. Among a few hundred thousand distinct CDR3 sequences listed, under 45% were seen once. This clonotype came up a few times. What it binds is unknown. The chain recombines TRBV7-2 with TRBJ2-5; the D gene is possibly TRBD1 (5 bases). Source: cultured PBMCs, taken from culture after CMV antigen stimulation. The sequence derives from a human donor in good health (CMV status not recorded). Some clones in this sample may be carry-over from other donors' samples. The CDR3: CASRPTLQGRETQYF. CDR3 in DNA: TGTGCCAGCAGACCTACGCTTCAGGGAAGAGAGACCCAGTACTTC.